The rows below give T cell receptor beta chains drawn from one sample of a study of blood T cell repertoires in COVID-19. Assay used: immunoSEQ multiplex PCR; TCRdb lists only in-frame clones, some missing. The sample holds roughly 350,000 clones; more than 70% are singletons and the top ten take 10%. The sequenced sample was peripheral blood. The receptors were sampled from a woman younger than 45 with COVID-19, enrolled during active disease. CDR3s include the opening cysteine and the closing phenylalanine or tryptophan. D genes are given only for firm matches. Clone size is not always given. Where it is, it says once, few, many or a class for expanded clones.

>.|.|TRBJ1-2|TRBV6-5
TGTGCCACTTTATCCCCGCGGGGGGATGGCTACACCTTC
CATLSPRGDGYTF
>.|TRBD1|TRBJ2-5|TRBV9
TGTGCCAGCAGCGGAGGGACAGGGGGTGGGGAGACCCAGTACTTC
CASSGGTGGGETQYF
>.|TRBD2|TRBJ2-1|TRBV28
TGTGCCAGCAGCCCCCTAGCGGTTTCCTCCTACAATGAGCAGTTCTTC
CASSPLAVSSYNEQFF
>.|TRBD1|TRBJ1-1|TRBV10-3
TGTGCCATCAGTGGGAGGGGGCCGAACACTGAAGCTTTCTTT
CAISGRGPNTEAFF
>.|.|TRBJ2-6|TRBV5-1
TGCGCCAGCAGCTTACTCGGGGGTGGGGCCAACGTCCTGACTTTC
CASSLLGGGANVLTF
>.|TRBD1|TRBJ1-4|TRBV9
TGTGCCAGCAGCGTAGCTTCCCAGGGGGCAGATGAAAAACTGTTTTTT
CASSVASQGADEKLFF
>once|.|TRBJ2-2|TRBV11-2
TGTGCCCCTACGGGGGCCGGGGAGCTGTTTTTT
CAPTGAGELFF
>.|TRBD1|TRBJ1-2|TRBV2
TGTGCCAGCAGAAACCCAACAGGGGACTATGGCTACACCTTC
CASRNPTGDYGYTF
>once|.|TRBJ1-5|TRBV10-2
TGCGCCAGCAGTAACCAGGGTGGGCAGCCCCAGCATTTT
CASSNQGGQPQHF
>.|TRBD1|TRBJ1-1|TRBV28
TGTGCCAGCAGTTTATGGACAGGGGCGAACACTGAAGCTTTCTTT
CASSLWTGANTEAFF
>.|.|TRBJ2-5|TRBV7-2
TGTGCCAGCAGCCCGCAGGGTCAGGTTGGAGAGACCCAGTACTTC
CASSPQGQVGETQYF
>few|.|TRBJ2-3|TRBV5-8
TGTGCCAGCAGCTTGACAGGTCTCCCAGATACGCAGTATTTT
CASSLTGLPDTQYF
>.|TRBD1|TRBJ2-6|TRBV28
TGTGCCAGCGCACAGGGACAGGGTACCTCTGGGGCCAACGTCCTGACTTTC
CASAQGQGTSGANVLTF
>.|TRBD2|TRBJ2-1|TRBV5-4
TGTGCCAGCAGCCTCGAGACTAGCGACTACAATGAGCAGTTCTTC
CASSLETSDYNEQFF
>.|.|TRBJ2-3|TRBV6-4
TGTGCCAGCAGTGAGGGCGGGGCAGATACGCAGTATTTT
CASSEGGADTQYF
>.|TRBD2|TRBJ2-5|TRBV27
TGTGCCAGCAGAGTGTTCAGCGGGAGCCGGGAGACCCAGTACTTC
CASRVFSGSRETQYF
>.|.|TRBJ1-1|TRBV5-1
TGCGCCAGCAGCTTCGACAGGATGAACACTGAAGCTTTCTTT
CASSFDRMNTEAFF
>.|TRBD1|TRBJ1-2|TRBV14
TGTGCCAGCAGCCAGAGACGACAGGGGGCGGATCGGGGCTACACCTTC
CASSQRRQGADRGYTF
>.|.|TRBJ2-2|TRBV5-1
TGCGCCAGCAGCTTGGAGGCAGCGGGGGAGCTGTTTTTT
CASSLEAAGELFF
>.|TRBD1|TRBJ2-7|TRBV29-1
TGCAGCGTTTGGGGACAGGGAAAGAACGAGCAGTACTTC
CSVWGQGKNEQYF
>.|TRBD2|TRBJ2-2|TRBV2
TGTGCCAGCAGGAAGGCTAGCGGGAACACCGGGGAGCTGTTTTTT
CASRKASGNTGELFF
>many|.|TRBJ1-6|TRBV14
TGTGCCAGCGGAACAGGGCGGTCACCCCTCCACTTT
CASGTGRSPLHF
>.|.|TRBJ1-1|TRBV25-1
TGTGCCAGCAGTGAAGGATCCCGGGGGGTTAACACTGAAGCTTTCTTT
CASSEGSRGVNTEAFF
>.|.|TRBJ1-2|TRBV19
TGTGCCAGTAGTGCGACAGCTAACTATGGCTACACCTTC
CASSATANYGYTF
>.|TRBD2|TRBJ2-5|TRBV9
TGTGCCAGCAGCGCGGGGGGAGAGACCCAGTACTTC
CASSAGGETQYF
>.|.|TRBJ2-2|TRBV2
TGTGCCAGCAGTGCCCTGATAGAAGCGAACACCGGGGAGCTGTTTTTT
CASSALIEANTGELFF
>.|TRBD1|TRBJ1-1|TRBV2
TGTGCCAGCAGGGAACTGACAGGGACGGGCACTGAAGCTTTCTTT
CASRELTGTGTEAFF
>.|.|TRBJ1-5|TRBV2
TGTGCCAGCCAGGACAACAATCAGCCCCAGCATTTT
CASQDNNQPQHF
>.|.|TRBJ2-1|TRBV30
TGTGCCTGGAGTGCTTTAGTCGGAGGTGAGCAGTTCTTC
CAWSALVGGEQFF
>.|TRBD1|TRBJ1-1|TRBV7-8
TGTGCCAGCAGCTTGAGATCAGGGGGCACTGAAGCTTTCTTT
CASSLRSGGTEAFF
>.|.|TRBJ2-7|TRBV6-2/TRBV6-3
TGTGCCAGCAGTTACGTCGGCAGGGTGGACGAGCAGTACTTC
CASSYVGRVDEQYF
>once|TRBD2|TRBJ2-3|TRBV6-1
TGTGCCAGCAGTGAAAGGGGCGGGAGCGAGGGTACGCAGTATTTT
CASSERGGSEGTQYF
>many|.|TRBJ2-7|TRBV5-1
TGCGCCAGCAGCGCGGGATTAAGAACTTACGAGCAGTACTTC
CASSAGLRTYEQYF
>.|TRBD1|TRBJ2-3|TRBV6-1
TGTGCCAGCAGTGACCGACAGGGGCGTCCTGCAGATACGCAGTATTTT
CASSDRQGRPADTQYF
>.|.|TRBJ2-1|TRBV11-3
TGTGCCAGCAGCCATACTGACAGGTGGAGCTCCTACAATGAGCAGTTCTTC
CASSHTDRWSSYNEQFF
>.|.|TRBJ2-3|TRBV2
TGTGCCAGCAGTTTCCCCGTAACAGGTGCCAGCACAGATACGCAGTATTTT
CASSFPVTGASTDTQYF
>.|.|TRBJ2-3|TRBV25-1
TGTGCCAGCGAGTCCCCCTGGGCGAATACGCAGTATTTT
CASESPWANTQYF
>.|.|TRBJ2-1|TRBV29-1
TGCAGCGTTGTTGAAGCAACCTACAATGAGCAGTTCTTC
CSVVEATYNEQFF
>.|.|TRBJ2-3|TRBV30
TGTGCCTGGAGTGATCCTGGCACAGATACGCAGTATTTT
CAWSDPGTDTQYF
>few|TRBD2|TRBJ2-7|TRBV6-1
TGTGCCACCCTAGCGGGAGGCGGCTACGAGCAGTACTTC
CATLAGGGYEQYF
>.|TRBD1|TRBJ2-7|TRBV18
TGTGCCAGCTCAGCCGGGACAGCTGCCTACGAGCAGTACTTC
CASSAGTAAYEQYF
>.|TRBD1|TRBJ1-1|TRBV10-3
TGTGCCATCAGTGGGGGGACAGGGCTAAGCACTGAAGCTTTCTTT
CAISGGTGLSTEAFF
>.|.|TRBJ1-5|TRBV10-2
TGCGCCAGCCAGGTACAATCCAATCAGCCCCAGCATTTT
CASQVQSNQPQHF
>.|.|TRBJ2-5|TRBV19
TGTGCCCGTAGTAGCGGCTCGGGGGCGGGGGCACAAGAGACCCAGTACTTC
CARSSGSGAGAQETQYF
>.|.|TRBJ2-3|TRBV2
TGTGCCAGCAATCGGGAGATTGGCACAGATACGCAGTATTTT
CASNREIGTDTQYF